This is a list of T cell receptor beta chains from one sample in a study of shared clonotypes between healthy human individuals. This table comes from immunoSEQ multiplex PCR, and its TCRdb copy is limited to in-frame clones, with some not included. The sample shows about 2.2 million clones, just over 90% of them seen only once. Specimen: naive CD8+ T cells from PBMCs. The receptors shown here come from a man between 18 and 29 years old in good health. Some clones in this sample may be carry-over from other donors' samples. CDR3s include the opening cysteine and the closing phenylalanine or tryptophan. Each record gives: V gene, J gene, CDR3 protein.

TRBV7-9,TRBJ2-7,CASSPPRSGGWEQYF
TRBV4-3,TRBJ2-1,CASSQDRGGAGIEQFF
TRBV7-2,TRBJ2-7,CASSWTSGRYYEQYF
TRBV11-1,TRBJ2-7,CASSLDGRALSYEQYF
TRBV5-4,TRBJ2-7,CASSLELAGNSYEQYF
TRBV9,TRBJ1-2,CASSVVGGGYTF
TRBV9,TRBJ2-7,CASSENRDRAAYEQYF
TRBV18,TRBJ2-1,CASSRPDLTSGRAYNEQFF
TRBV7-9,TRBJ2-7,CASIRGYEQYF
TRBV4-3,TRBJ1-3,CASSQSGNTIYF
TRBV5-4,TRBJ2-3,CASSLDRTWDTQYF
TRBV11-3,TRBJ2-7,CASSSYLGYEQYF
TRBV27,TRBJ2-7,CASSLWVEGTYEQYF
TRBV19,TRBJ1-2,CASSIDTGYGYTF
TRBV6-5,TRBJ1-3,CASSYSGGGNTIYF
TRBV19,TRBJ2-7,CASSPLGVSYEQYF
TRBV28,TRBJ1-2,CASSPRARGGYTF